This T cell receptor (delta chain) was observed in a study of gamma-delta T cells after stem cell transplantation. CDR1 and CDR2 from the germline V gene are GEAIGNYY and EKD. There are 18 residues in the CDR3. This clone has a handful of counts. A much larger clone is a single base away; this may be a read error. Other DNA sequences of this sample code for an identical CDR3. TCRdb reprocessed the RT-PCR reads using CATT. Among about 1,700 delta-chain clones listed, over 12% were seen once. The specimen sequenced was gamma-delta T cells. This chain joins TRDV2 and TRDJ3; possibly TRDD3 for D (5 bases). This receptor was obtained from a human donor. It is not recorded whose cells these are; they may come from a transplant donor. The CDR3 is CACDTSGPCSWDTRQMFF. The DNA of the CDR3 is TGTGCCTGTGACACCTCTGGGCCCTGCTCCTGGGACACCCGACAGATGTTCTTC.